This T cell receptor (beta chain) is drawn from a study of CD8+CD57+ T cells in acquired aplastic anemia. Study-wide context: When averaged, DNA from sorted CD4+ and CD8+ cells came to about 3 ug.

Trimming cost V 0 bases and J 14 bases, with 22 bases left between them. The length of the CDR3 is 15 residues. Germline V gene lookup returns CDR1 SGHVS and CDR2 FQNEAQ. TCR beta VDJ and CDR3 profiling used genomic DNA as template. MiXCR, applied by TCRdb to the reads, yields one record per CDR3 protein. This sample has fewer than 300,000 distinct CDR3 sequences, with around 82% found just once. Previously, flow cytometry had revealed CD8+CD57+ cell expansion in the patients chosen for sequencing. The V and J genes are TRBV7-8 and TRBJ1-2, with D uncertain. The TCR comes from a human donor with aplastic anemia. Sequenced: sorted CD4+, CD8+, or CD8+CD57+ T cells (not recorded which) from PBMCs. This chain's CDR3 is CASSLAGGSDNEYTF. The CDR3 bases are TGTGCCAGCAGCTTAGCTGGAGGTTCCGACAATGAGTATACCTTC.